A selection of T cell receptor beta chains follows, all from one sample in a study of T-cell memory formation after mild COVID-19. One entry per CDR3 protein, called by TCRdb with MiXCR from the 5' RACE reads. The sample yields approximately 100,000 distinct CDR3 sequences, 8.5% to 14% seen once. The sample was PBMCs or a T cell subset sorted from them (not recorded which). The source of these receptors is a man aged 18 to 30 who had mild COVID-19 (a few samples of this study predate the infection). Cell type and time point are not known. Each CDR3 is given with its conserved first and last residue. D genes are given only for firm matches. Clone size is given for some rows only: seen once, a few or many times, or a class if the clone is expanded.

cdr3_nt: TGTGCCAGCAGATTAGGGGGCCCCGGAGAACTGTTTTTT
cdr3_aa: CASRLGGPGELFF
d_call: TRBD1
clone_size: NA
v_call: TRBV7-9
j_call: TRBJ1-4

cdr3_nt: TGTGCCAGCAGCATCAGGGAAAGCTACGAGACCCAGTACTTC
cdr3_aa: CASSIRESYETQYF
d_call: NA
clone_size: many
v_call: TRBV7-9
j_call: TRBJ2-5

cdr3_nt: TGTGCCAGTCCCCCCGGGACAGCCATGGAGCAGTACTTC
cdr3_aa: CASPPGTAMEQYF
d_call: TRBD1
clone_size: few
v_call: TRBV6-2/TRBV6-3
j_call: TRBJ2-7

cdr3_nt: TGTGCCAGCAGGCTCCCCCGACTAGCGGGGGATACGCAGTATTTT
cdr3_aa: CASRLPRLAGDTQYF
d_call: TRBD2
clone_size: few
v_call: TRBV6-6
j_call: TRBJ2-3

cdr3_nt: TGTGCCAGCAGTTTGTCGATCCCAGGGGGGAATCAGCCCCAGCATTTT
cdr3_aa: CASSLSIPGGNQPQHF
d_call: TRBD1
clone_size: NA
v_call: TRBV28
j_call: TRBJ1-5

cdr3_nt: TGTGCCAGCAGTGAACGACAGTATATGCGGCCCCAGCATTTT
cdr3_aa: CASSERQYMRPQHF
d_call: NA
clone_size: NA
v_call: TRBV2
j_call: TRBJ1-5

cdr3_nt: TGTGCCAGCAGCCCGGACAGGGGCCAGTCAGAGACCCAGTACTTC
cdr3_aa: CASSPDRGQSETQYF
d_call: TRBD1
clone_size: NA
v_call: TRBV7-9
j_call: TRBJ2-5

cdr3_nt: TGCAGCGTTGAGCATAGCTATGGCTACACCTTC
cdr3_aa: CSVEHSYGYTF
d_call: NA
clone_size: once
v_call: TRBV29-1
j_call: TRBJ1-2

cdr3_nt: TGCAGTGCTAGAGCTCCCGAGTTCTTTGGGGCCAACGTCCTGACTTTC
cdr3_aa: CSARAPEFFGANVLTF
d_call: NA
clone_size: NA
v_call: TRBV20-1
j_call: TRBJ2-6

cdr3_nt: TGTGCCAGCAGCCCGGGGGGGTCCTACAATGAGCAGTTCTTC
cdr3_aa: CASSPGGSYNEQFF
d_call: TRBD2
clone_size: few
v_call: TRBV3-1
j_call: TRBJ2-1

cdr3_nt: TGTGCCAGCTTAACGTATGGGCCCCCCGGGGAGCTGTTTTTT
cdr3_aa: CASLTYGPPGELFF
d_call: NA
clone_size: NA
v_call: TRBV27
j_call: TRBJ2-2

cdr3_nt: TGTGCCAGCAGCTTAAGAGGACGGACAGATCAAGAGACCCAGTACTTC
cdr3_aa: CASSLRGRTDQETQYF
d_call: NA
clone_size: few
v_call: TRBV7-3
j_call: TRBJ2-5

cdr3_nt: TGTGCCAGCAGCGTAAGTGGGGAGGGTTACGAGCAGTACTTC
cdr3_aa: CASSVSGEGYEQYF
d_call: TRBD2
clone_size: NA
v_call: TRBV9
j_call: TRBJ2-7

cdr3_nt: TGCGCCAGCAGCCAAGTTTCAGGGCCCCCAGGGTACAATGAGCAGTTCTTC
cdr3_aa: CASSQVSGPPGYNEQFF
d_call: NA
clone_size: NA
v_call: TRBV4-1
j_call: TRBJ2-1

cdr3_nt: TGTGCCAGCAGCGCCCGAAGGTCTAGCGGGGGAAATGAGCAGTTCTTC
cdr3_aa: CASSARRSSGGNEQFF
d_call: TRBD2
clone_size: few
v_call: TRBV9
j_call: TRBJ2-1

cdr3_nt: TGTGCCAGCAGCTTAGGACCCAGCGGGGGGGTGAGTGAGCAGTTCTTC
cdr3_aa: CASSLGPSGGVSEQFF
d_call: TRBD2
clone_size: NA
v_call: TRBV7-3
j_call: TRBJ2-1

cdr3_nt: TGTGCCAGCAGCTCCTCTAACACAGATACGCAGTATTTT
cdr3_aa: CASSSSNTDTQYF
d_call: NA
clone_size: NA
v_call: TRBV7-9
j_call: TRBJ2-3

cdr3_nt: TGTGCCAGCAGTTTCGGAGGGTGGAATGAGCAGTTCTTC
cdr3_aa: CASSFGGWNEQFF
d_call: NA
clone_size: NA
v_call: TRBV6-2/TRBV6-3
j_call: TRBJ2-1

cdr3_nt: TGCAGTGCTACTGAGACCAACACCGGGGAGCTGTTTTTT
cdr3_aa: CSATETNTGELFF
d_call: NA
clone_size: NA
v_call: TRBV20-1
j_call: TRBJ2-2

cdr3_nt: TGCAGCTTACCACAGGGGGGTGGCTACACCTTC
cdr3_aa: CSLPQGGGYTF
d_call: TRBD1
clone_size: NA
v_call: TRBV29-1
j_call: TRBJ1-2

cdr3_nt: TGTGCCAGCAGCAAGGGGCGAATGAACACTGAAGCTTTCTTT
cdr3_aa: CASSKGRMNTEAFF
d_call: NA
clone_size: NA
v_call: TRBV13
j_call: TRBJ1-1

cdr3_nt: TGTGCCAGCAGCTTATGGGTATCCGGAAACACCATATATTTT
cdr3_aa: CASSLWVSGNTIYF
d_call: NA
clone_size: NA
v_call: TRBV7-2
j_call: TRBJ1-3

cdr3_nt: TGCAGTGCTAGAGTTATGACAGGGGGCTCCTACAATGAGCAGTTCTTC
cdr3_aa: CSARVMTGGSYNEQFF
d_call: TRBD1
clone_size: few
v_call: TRBV20-1
j_call: TRBJ2-1

cdr3_nt: TGTGCCAGCAACAACAGGGGCACTGAAGCTTTCTTT
cdr3_aa: CASNNRGTEAFF
d_call: TRBD1
clone_size: few
v_call: TRBV12-3/TRBV12-4
j_call: TRBJ1-1

cdr3_nt: TGTGCCAGCAGTTACCTGGCAGGCGGTTTTGAAAAACTGTTTTTT
cdr3_aa: CASSYLAGGFEKLFF
d_call: NA
clone_size: few
v_call: TRBV6-5
j_call: TRBJ1-4

cdr3_nt: TGTGCCAGCAGCCAACTGCTAGAGGTGTTCTTC
cdr3_aa: CASSQLLEVFF
d_call: NA
clone_size: few
v_call: TRBV14
j_call: TRBJ2-1

cdr3_nt: TGCGCCAGCAGCCAAGATCGGACAAGCTATGGCTACACCTTC
cdr3_aa: CASSQDRTSYGYTF
d_call: NA
clone_size: NA
v_call: TRBV4-1
j_call: TRBJ1-2

cdr3_nt: TGTGCCAGCATGTGGTGGGACTCTCGCACAGATACGCAGTATTTT
cdr3_aa: CASMWWDSRTDTQYF
d_call: NA
clone_size: few
v_call: TRBV5-4
j_call: TRBJ2-3

cdr3_nt: TGCGCCAGCAGCCAAGAATCGGGTGAATGGTACGAGCAGTACTTC
cdr3_aa: CASSQESGEWYEQYF
d_call: NA
clone_size: NA
v_call: TRBV4-1
j_call: TRBJ2-7

cdr3_nt: TGTGCCATCAGTGAGTCCGGCCAGGGGGCTTACTCCTACAATGAGCAGTTCTTC
cdr3_aa: CAISESGQGAYSYNEQFF
d_call: TRBD1
clone_size: few
v_call: TRBV10-3
j_call: TRBJ2-1

cdr3_nt: TGTGCCAGCAGCTCCGGACAGGGTAATCAGCCCCAGCATTTT
cdr3_aa: CASSSGQGNQPQHF
d_call: TRBD1
clone_size: many
v_call: TRBV7-2
j_call: TRBJ1-5

cdr3_nt: TGTGCTAGTAGCCATGCGGATAGGGAGCAGTTCTTC
cdr3_aa: CASSHADREQFF
d_call: NA
clone_size: NA
v_call: TRBV12-5
j_call: TRBJ2-1

cdr3_nt: TGTGCCTGGAGTGCGGCTCCGGAGTCCGGGGAGCTGTTTTTT
cdr3_aa: CAWSAAPESGELFF
d_call: NA
clone_size: many
v_call: TRBV30
j_call: TRBJ2-2

cdr3_nt: TGTGCCAGCAGTTTCGGCGGCAGCGAGCAGTACTTC
cdr3_aa: CASSFGGSEQYF
d_call: NA
clone_size: few
v_call: TRBV12-3/TRBV12-4
j_call: TRBJ2-7

cdr3_nt: TGTGCCAGCAGCTTAGCCATGGGGTCTGAAAAACTGTTTTTT
cdr3_aa: CASSLAMGSEKLFF
d_call: NA
clone_size: few
v_call: TRBV7-9
j_call: TRBJ1-4

cdr3_nt: TGTGCCAGCAGCCCAGGACTAGCGTCCTACAATGAGCAGTTCTTC
cdr3_aa: CASSPGLASYNEQFF
d_call: TRBD2
clone_size: few
v_call: TRBV27
j_call: TRBJ2-1

cdr3_nt: TGCAGCGTTGATCGGCAGGGGTCCCGCAGCTCCGGCTACACCTTC
cdr3_aa: CSVDRQGSRSSGYTF
d_call: NA
clone_size: few
v_call: TRBV29-1
j_call: TRBJ1-2

cdr3_nt: TGTGCCAGCAAAGAGGGGGCGCGTGGCTACACCTTC
cdr3_aa: CASKEGARGYTF
d_call: TRBD1
clone_size: few
v_call: TRBV27
j_call: TRBJ1-2

cdr3_nt: TGCAGTGCCGACGAACGAGGAACAGATACGCAGTATTTT
cdr3_aa: CSADERGTDTQYF
d_call: NA
clone_size: medium-sized
v_call: TRBV20-1
j_call: TRBJ2-3

cdr3_nt: TGCGCCAGCAGCCATATTCGGGGGGGCCATGTTTATGAGCAGTTCTTC
cdr3_aa: CASSHIRGGHVYEQFF
d_call: TRBD2
clone_size: NA
v_call: TRBV4-1
j_call: TRBJ2-1

cdr3_nt: TGCGCCAGCAGCTCTCAGGACAGAGATAGCAATCAGCCCCAGCATTTT
cdr3_aa: CASSSQDRDSNQPQHF
d_call: NA
clone_size: NA
v_call: TRBV5-1
j_call: TRBJ1-5

cdr3_nt: TGTGCCAGCAGTTACCCCGAGGGGGACGGTTATAGCAATCAGCCCCAGCATTTT
cdr3_aa: CASSYPEGDGYSNQPQHF
d_call: NA
clone_size: NA
v_call: TRBV6-6
j_call: TRBJ1-5

cdr3_nt: TGTGCCAGCAGCCAAGACAATCAGCCCCAGCATTTT
cdr3_aa: CASSQDNQPQHF
d_call: NA
clone_size: many
v_call: TRBV3-2
j_call: TRBJ1-5

cdr3_nt: TGTGCCAGCAGTACCTACGAAAACTCTGGGGCCAACGTCCTGACTTTC
cdr3_aa: CASSTYENSGANVLTF
d_call: NA
clone_size: few
v_call: TRBV28
j_call: TRBJ2-6

cdr3_nt: TGCAGTGTTCGGACAGGGAACACTGAAGCTTTCTTT
cdr3_aa: CSVRTGNTEAFF
d_call: TRBD1
clone_size: many
v_call: TRBV20-1
j_call: TRBJ1-1

cdr3_nt: TGCAGCGGGGGGGGGTCACAAGAGACCCAGTACTTC
cdr3_aa: CSGGGSQETQYF
d_call: TRBD2
clone_size: many
v_call: TRBV29-1
j_call: TRBJ2-5

cdr3_nt: TGCGCCAGCAGTGTTTTCGGGCGCAGTCCCAATGAGCAGTTCTTC
cdr3_aa: CASSVFGRSPNEQFF
d_call: NA
clone_size: few
v_call: TRBV10-1
j_call: TRBJ2-1

cdr3_nt: TGTGCCAGCAGCCAAGATCTAGGGACCCTAGTTGGGAATGAGCAGTTCTTC
cdr3_aa: CASSQDLGTLVGNEQFF
d_call: NA
clone_size: NA
v_call: TRBV14
j_call: TRBJ2-1

cdr3_nt: TGCAGCGTTGTTTTCGGGACTGACACCGGGGAGCTGTTTTTT
cdr3_aa: CSVVFGTDTGELFF
d_call: NA
clone_size: few
v_call: TRBV29-1
j_call: TRBJ2-2

cdr3_nt: TGTGCCATCAGTGAGGACAGGGAGAGTCAGCCCCAGCATTTT
cdr3_aa: CAISEDRESQPQHF
d_call: TRBD1
clone_size: many
v_call: TRBV10-3
j_call: TRBJ1-5

cdr3_nt: TGTGCCAGCAGCGGCAGGGAGTTCTCCTACAATGAGCAGTTCTTC
cdr3_aa: CASSGREFSYNEQFF
d_call: NA
clone_size: few
v_call: TRBV7-8
j_call: TRBJ2-1

cdr3_nt: TGTGCCAGCAAAACAGGGAACACCGGGGAGCTGTTTTTT
cdr3_aa: CASKTGNTGELFF
d_call: NA
clone_size: few
v_call: TRBV27
j_call: TRBJ2-2

cdr3_nt: TGCGCCAGCAGCCAAGGAGGGGACTTCTACGAGCAGTACTTC
cdr3_aa: CASSQGGDFYEQYF
d_call: NA
clone_size: few
v_call: TRBV4-1
j_call: TRBJ2-7

cdr3_nt: TGCGCCAGCAGCCAAGATCCCCCCCTCGGGTTCGATAGAGAGCAGTACTTC
cdr3_aa: CASSQDPPLGFDREQYF
d_call: NA
clone_size: NA
v_call: TRBV4-3
j_call: TRBJ2-7

cdr3_nt: TGTGCCAGCAGCTTTCATACAGGTGGAGCCTACGAGCAGTACTTC
cdr3_aa: CASSFHTGGAYEQYF
d_call: NA
clone_size: few
v_call: TRBV7-2
j_call: TRBJ2-7

cdr3_nt: TGTGCCACCGATGGCTACACCTTC
cdr3_aa: CATDGYTF
d_call: NA
clone_size: NA
v_call: TRBV24-1
j_call: TRBJ1-2